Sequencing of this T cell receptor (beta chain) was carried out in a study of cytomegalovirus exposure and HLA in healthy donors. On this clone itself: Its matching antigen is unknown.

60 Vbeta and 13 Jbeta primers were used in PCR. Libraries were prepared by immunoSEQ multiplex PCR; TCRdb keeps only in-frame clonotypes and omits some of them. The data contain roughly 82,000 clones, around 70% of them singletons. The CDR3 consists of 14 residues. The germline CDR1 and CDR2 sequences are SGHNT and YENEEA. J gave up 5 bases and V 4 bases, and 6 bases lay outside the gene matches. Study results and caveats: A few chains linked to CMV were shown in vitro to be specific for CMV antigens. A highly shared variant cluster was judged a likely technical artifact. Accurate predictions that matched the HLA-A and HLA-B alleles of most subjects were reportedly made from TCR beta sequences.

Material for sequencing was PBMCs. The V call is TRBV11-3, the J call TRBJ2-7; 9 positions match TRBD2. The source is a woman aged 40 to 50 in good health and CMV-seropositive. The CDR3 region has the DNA TGTGCCAGCAGCTCGACTAGCGGAGGTGACGAGCAGTACTTC. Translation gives CASSSTSGGDEQYF.